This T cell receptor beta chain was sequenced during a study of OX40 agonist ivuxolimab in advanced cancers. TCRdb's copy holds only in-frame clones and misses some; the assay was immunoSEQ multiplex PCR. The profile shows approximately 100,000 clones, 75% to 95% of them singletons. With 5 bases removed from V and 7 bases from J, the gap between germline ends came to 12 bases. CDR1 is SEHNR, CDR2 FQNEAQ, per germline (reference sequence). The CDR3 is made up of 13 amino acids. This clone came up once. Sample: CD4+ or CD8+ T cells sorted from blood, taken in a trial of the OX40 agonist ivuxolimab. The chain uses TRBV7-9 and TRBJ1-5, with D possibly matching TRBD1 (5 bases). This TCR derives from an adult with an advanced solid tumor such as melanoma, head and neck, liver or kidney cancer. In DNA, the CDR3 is TGTGCCAGCAGCGGGACCTGGCCACAGCCCCAGCATTTT. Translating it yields CASSGTWPQPQHF.